A single count supports the clone carrying this TCR beta chain. During the collection period, no donor immune events like infections were recorded. Germline loops: CDR1 MNHNS, CDR2 SASEGT. The CDR3 totals 18 residues. Trimming took 3 bases from V and 7 from J; bases not matched to a gene: 15. The source of the sample is a study of identifying expanded T cells in peripheral blood. The assay was immunoSEQ multiplex PCR, and TCRdb's table has in-frame clones only and misses some. This table has about 94,000 clones, 88% appearing once. This sequence joins TRBV6-1 and TRBJ2-4; 10 bases fit TRBD1. The specimen sequenced was blood. The source is a person aged 18 to 69 in good health. The CDR3: CASSDFSFGTGVENIQYF. DNA of the CDR3: TGTGCCAGCAGTGATTTTAGTTTCGGGACAGGGGTTGAGAACATTCAGTACTTC.